These 32 T cell receptor beta chains came from one sample sequenced in a study of blood T cell repertoires in COVID-19. Only in-frame clones appear in the TCRdb table, and some are missing; sequencing was by immunoSEQ multiplex PCR. The table lists under 90,000 clones, around 88% of them singletons. Sequenced input: peripheral blood. The receptor set was obtained from a man aged 55 to 70 with acute or convalescent COVID-19.

The gene calls are TRBV15 and TRBJ1-1; TRBD1 is a possible D gene (5 bases). Germline loops: CDR1 LNHNV, CDR2 YYDKDF (reference sequence). The CDR3 is 13 residues long. Trimming took 11 bases from V and 2 from J, leaving 15 bases between them. The DNA for the CDR3 is TGTGCCGCCACCAACGGGGGAAACACTGAAGCTTTCTTT. This translates into CAATNGGNTEAFF.

In its sample, this clone was seen a few times. CDR3 residues: CASSLEGRGVSDTQYF. The CDR3 DNA is TGTGCCAGCAGCTTAGAGGGCAGGGGGGTTTCAGATACGCAGTATTTT. The rearrangement joins TRBV7-8 to TRBJ2-3; tentative D call: TRBD1 (7 bases). Deletions cut 1 base from V and 4 bases from J, with 15 bases between. The CDR3 has 16 residues. Germline V lookup: CDR1 SGHVS, CDR2 FQNEAQ.

The chain employs TRBV11-3 and TRBJ2-1, with D perhaps TRBD2 (5 bases). This CDR3 contains 15 residues. CDR1 is SGHNT and CDR2 is YENEEA in the germline V gene. The V end was cut by 2 bases, the J end by 8 bases, with 16 bases between. The DNA for the CDR3 is TGTGCCAGCAGCTTATCCCCCTCGGGGTTCCATGAGCAGTTCTTC. Translation gives CASSLSPSGFHEQFF.

The chain recombines TRBV9 with TRBJ2-5; a weak D match, TRBD1 (6 bases). Looked up from germline, CDR1 is SGDLS and CDR2 is YYNGEE. This CDR3 has 16 amino acids. Trimming stripped 0 bases from V and 5 bases from J, with 17 bases between. The CDR3 sequence: CASSVAAGTLGETQYF. For the CDR3, the DNA is TGTGCCAGCAGCGTAGCGGCCGGGACACTAGGGGAGACCCAGTACTTC.

Relative to its sample, this clone is medium-sized. The V gene is TRBV2, the J gene TRBJ1-5, with 11 positions matching TRBD1. CDR1 and CDR2 (germline): SNHLY, FYNNEI. V lost 5 bases, J lost 5 bases, and 5 bases stayed unmatched. The CDR3 contains 15 residues. The DNA for the CDR3 is TGTGCCAGCAGTACCGGGACAGGGGGGCATCAGCCCCAGCATTTT. Residues: CASSTGTGGHQPQHF.

The chain employs TRBV7-2 and TRBJ1-1; possible D gene TRBD1, 6 bases. Germline V gene data show CDR1 as SGHTA and CDR2 as FQGNSA. Trimming shortened V by 5 bases and J by 1 base, and 14 bases separated the two germline ends. This CDR3 region has 15 residues. The CDR3 region has the DNA TGTGCCAGCAGCCTAGGGGGGGGGCCGAACACTGAAGCTTTCTTT. Translating gives CASSLGGGPNTEAFF.

The V call is TRBV27, the J call TRBJ1-2; D remains unclear. The CDR3 spans 13 residues. Between the trimmed V and J ends, which lost 3 bases and 2 bases, there was a span of 7 bases. Germline CDR1 MNHEY, CDR2 SMNVEV (reference sequence). CDR3 in amino acids: CASSLNSNYGYTF. CDR3 DNA: TGTGCCAGCAGTTTGAACAGCAACTATGGCTACACCTTC.

The rearrangement links TRBV13 to TRBJ2-1; 7 positions agree with TRBD1. The CDR3 has 13 residues. V was pared by 5 bases and J by 4 bases, with 2 bases of the junction left unmatched. Germline CDR1 PRHDT, CDR2 FYEKMQ (reference sequence). The CDR3 DNA reads TGTGCCAGCAGCACACAGGGGTACAATGAGCAGTTCTTC. It is translated as CASSTQGYNEQFF.

This clone was found a few times. J is TRBJ2-4 and V is TRBV13, with 8 positions matching TRBD2. V lost 5 bases, J lost 6 bases, and 6 bases stayed unmatched. From germline, CDR1 is PRHDT and CDR2 FYEKMQ (reference sequence). The CDR3 sequence is 14 residues long. The CDR3 sequence: CASSPGGHGNIQYF. The CDR3 region has the DNA TGTGCCAGCAGCCCGGGGGGGCACGGAAACATTCAGTACTTC.

In this sample, this clone turned up a few times. This sequence joins TRBV5-4 and TRBJ2-6; a weak D match, TRBD1 (6 bases). Per the germline V gene, CDR1 is SGHNT and CDR2 is YYREEE (reference sequence). V lost 4 bases and J 2 bases, leaving 10 bases between the germline ends. This CDR3 is built from 15 residues. CDR3 nucleotide sequence: TGTGCCAGCAGCCTGACAGGTACTGGGGCCAACGTCCTGACTTTC. This sequence encodes CASSLTGTGANVLTF.

V is TRBV7-9 and J is TRBJ1-2, with D maybe TRBD1 (6 bases). Trimming shortened V by 4 bases and J by 3 bases, and 15 bases separated the two germline ends. Germline-derived CDR1 and CDR2 are SEHNR and FQNEAQ (reference sequence). The length of the CDR3 is 15 residues. The CDR3 DNA reads TGTGCCAGCAGCTACCAGGGGTTGGAGGACTATGGCTACACCTTC. Amino acid sequence: CASSYQGLEDYGYTF.

This clone has just one count. This chain uses TRBV7-2 with TRBJ1-1; D ambiguous. The germline V gene has CDR1 SGHTA and CDR2 FQGNSA. This CDR3 has 14 residues. Trimming cost V 0 bases and J 2 bases, with 7 bases left between them. This CDR3 reads CASSLARSNTEAFF. The CDR3 DNA sequence: TGTGCCAGCAGCTTAGCTAGAAGTAACACTGAAGCTTTCTTT.

V usage is TRBV12-5 and J usage is TRBJ1-1; unclear D gene. The CDR3 totals 17 residues. Between the trimmed V and J ends, which lost 2 bases and 1 base, there was a span of 17 bases. The V gene's germline CDR1 is LGHNT and CDR2 FRNRAP. The CDR3 loop is CASGLPNPGLRNTEAFF. In DNA, the CDR3 is TGTGCTAGTGGTTTGCCGAACCCCGGACTGAGGAACACTGAAGCTTTCTTT.

The V call is TRBV7-9, the J call TRBJ2-2, with TRBD1 matching over 10 bases. V was pared by 4 bases and J by 4 bases, with 3 bases of the junction left unmatched. This CDR3 is 15 amino acids long. From germline, CDR1 is SEHNR and CDR2 FQNEAQ (reference sequence). Here the CDR3 reads CASSSGTGVTGELFF. CDR3 in DNA: TGTGCCAGCAGCTCCGGGACAGGGGTCACCGGGGAGCTGTTTTTT.

This chain uses TRBV10-3 with TRBJ1-1; maybe TRBD1 (6 bases). V lost 6 bases, J lost 4 bases, and 12 bases lay in between. Germline V gene lookup returns CDR1 ENHRY and CDR2 SYGVKD. The CDR3 extends over 13 amino acids. CDR3: CAISGQGSTEAFF. The CDR3, as DNA: TGTGCCATCAGCGGTCAGGGGAGCACTGAAGCTTTCTTT.

V is TRBV27 and J is TRBJ2-1; tentative D call: TRBD1 (6 bases). Between the trimmed V and J ends, which lost 4 bases and 1 base, there was a span of 8 bases. Germline values: CDR1 MNHEY, CDR2 SMNVEV (reference sequence). This CDR3 is 14 amino acids long. In DNA form, the CDR3 reads TGTGCCAGCAGTTGGGGGCCGTCCTACAATGAGCAGTTCTTC. Its translation: CASSWGPSYNEQFF.

This chain connects TRBV29-1 to TRBJ2-1, with TRBD2 matching over 9 bases. Trimming cost V 7 bases and J 7 bases; bases outside gene matches: 11. In germline, CDR1 is SQVTM, CDR2 ANQGSEA. The CDR3 has 14 residues. In nucleotides, the CDR3 is TGCAGCGCCGGAGGGCGGGGGGGCCGTAATGAGCAGTTCTTC. This encodes CSAGGRGGRNEQFF.

This chain uses TRBV6-5 with TRBJ1-3; 9 bases match TRBD1. The CDR3 loop spans 15 amino acids. The germline CDR1 and CDR2 sequences are MNHEY and SVGAGI. V lost 7 bases, J lost 4 bases, and 8 bases stayed unmatched. The DNA for the CDR3 is TGTGCCAGCACCAGGGACAGGGTTTCAGGAAACACCATATATTTT. Translated: CASTRDRVSGNTIYF.

The DNA of the CDR3 is TGTGCCTGGAACACAGGGGGCAAGGGAAACACCATATATTTT. Translation gives CAWNTGGKGNTIYF. The genes are TRBV30 and TRBJ1-3, with 9 bases aligning to TRBD1. Germline V gives CDR1 GTSNPN, CDR2 SVGIG (reference sequence). V lost 4 bases, J lost 4 bases, and 5 bases stayed unmatched. This CDR3 has 14 amino acids.

The chain recombines TRBV12-5 with TRBJ1-2; the match to TRBD1 covers 7 bases. The junction had 5 bases not matched to a gene; V was cut back by 2 bases and J by 8 bases. The CDR3 loop spans 13 amino acids. Germline lookup yields CDR1 LGHNT and CDR2 FRNRAP. CDR3 coding DNA: TGTGCTAGTGGTTTGACAGGGGCCGGGGGCTACACCTTC. Encoded protein: CASGLTGAGGYTF.

Note on this clone: Just one base apart from a much larger clone, this may be a read error. This same CDR3 is encoded by further DNA sequences in the sample. This chain joins TRBV19 and TRBJ2-1; D is unclear. V shed 5 bases and J shed 5 bases, with 13 bases lying between them. The CDR3 totals 14 residues. From germline, CDR1 is LNHDA and CDR2 SQIVND (reference sequence). DNA for the CDR3: TGTGCCAGTAGTGATAGCCAGATTAACAATGAGCAGTTCTTC. It specifies CASSDSQINNEQFF.

This chain joins TRBV19 and TRBJ1-2; tentative D call: TRBD1 (6 bases). The V and J ends lost 1 base and 4 bases respectively, with 7 bases between them. CDR1 LNHDA and CDR2 SQIVND come from the germline V gene (reference sequence). This CDR3 comprises 13 residues. This CDR3 reads CASSIVQGYGYTF. In nucleotides, the CDR3 is TGTGCCAGTAGTATAGTACAGGGCTATGGCTACACCTTC.

V gene TRBV13 combines with J gene TRBJ1-4; 8 nucleotides align to TRBD1. The CDR3 length is 18 residues. V shed 5 bases and J 7 bases; nucleotides not matched to a gene: 18. Germline-derived CDR1 and CDR2 are PRHDT and FYEKMQ (reference sequence). For the CDR3, the DNA is TGTGCCAGCAGCAATAGTCAGGACAGGGAAGAAAACGGTGAAAAACTGTTTTTT. As protein: CASSNSQDREENGEKLFF.

The J gene is TRBJ1-4, the V gene TRBV19; 7 bases agree with TRBD1. Germline V gene data show CDR1 as LNHDA and CDR2 as SQIVND (reference sequence). The CDR3 has 13 amino acids. The ends lost 8 bases at V and 7 bases at J; junction bases unmatched: 7. CDR3 coding DNA: TGTGCCAGTGGGGGACAGTCGGGTGAAAAACTGTTTTTT. Residues: CASGGQSGEKLFF.

J is TRBJ2-3 and V is TRBV6-2 or TRBV6-3, with D possibly TRBD2 on 6 matching bases. CDR1 and CDR2 (germline): MNHEY, SVGEGT. Trimming shortened V by 5 bases and J by 4 bases, and 13 bases separated the two germline ends. The CDR3 contains 14 residues. CDR3 residues: CASSDLSGSDTQYF. DNA of the CDR3: TGTGCCAGCAGTGACCTTAGCGGATCAGATACGCAGTATTTT.

The chain employs TRBV7-2 and TRBJ1-3, with 7 bases identical to TRBD1. Per germline, CDR1 SGHTA and CDR2 FQGNSA. There are 15 residues in the CDR3. The V segment lost 4 bases and the J segment 2 bases; nucleotides outside the gene matches: 5. CDR3 coding DNA: TGTGCCAGCAGCTACAGCCAGGGGGCTGGAAACACCATATATTTT. Residues: CASSYSQGAGNTIYF.

This clone was detected only once. The rearrangement uses TRBV29-1 and TRBJ1-5; 7 nucleotides match TRBD1. This CDR3 spans 13 amino acids. The ends lost 5 bases at V and 11 bases at J; junction bases unmatched: 12. Germline V gene data show CDR1 as SQVTM and CDR2 as ANQGSEA. The CDR3 here is CSVRTGGGSAQHF. The CDR3 DNA reads as TGCAGCGTTAGGACAGGCGGGGGGTCCGCCCAGCATTTT.

This clone was counted a few times. The rearrangement joins TRBV19 to TRBJ1-1; D not resolved. The CDR3 is 13 amino acids. Germline-derived CDR1 and CDR2 are LNHDA and SQIVND (reference sequence). Trimming took 5 bases from V and 2 from J, leaving 9 bases between them. The CDR3 nucleotides are TGTGCCAGTAGTGAGGCGGTTAACACTGAAGCTTTCTTT. Translating it yields CASSEAVNTEAFF. The full variable domain, with the rest looked up from reference TRBV19 and TRBJ1-1, is DGGITQSPKYLFRKEGQNVTLSCEQNLNHDAMYWYRQDPGQGLRLIYYSQIVNDFQKGDIAEGYSVSREKKESFPLTVTSAQKNPTAFYLCASSEAVNTEAFFGQGTRLTVV.

This clone was detected only a few times. The gene calls are TRBV20-1 and TRBJ1-5, with TRBD1 matching over 7 bases. After removal of 4 bases from V and 2 bases from J, the junction contained 5 bases not matched to a gene. Germline lookup yields CDR1 DFQATT and CDR2 SNEGSKA (reference sequence). CDR3 size: 14 residues. CDR3 sequence: CSATEGAGNQPQHF. The CDR3 DNA reads as TGCAGTGCTACTGAGGGGGCGGGCAATCAGCCCCAGCATTTT.

The V gene is TRBV18, the J gene TRBJ1-6; the match to TRBD1 covers 8 bases. The germline V gene has CDR1 KGHSH and CDR2 LQKENI. The CDR3 has 15 amino acids. Unmatched junction bases numbered 5, after V lost 3 bases and J lost 7 bases. The CDR3 bases are TGTGCCAGCTCACCCCCGACAGGGGTAAATTCACCCCTCCACTTT. This sequence encodes CASSPPTGVNSPLHF.

The genes are TRBV28 and TRBJ1-1; weak D call: TRBD1 (5 bases). The CDR3 totals 14 residues. Germline assignment: CDR1 MDHEN and CDR2 SYDVKM. Trimming pared 10 bases from V and 1 base from J, leaving 16 bases between. CDR3 region: CATALVGANTEAFF. CDR3 in DNA: TGTGCCACAGCCCTTGTAGGGGCGAACACTGAAGCTTTCTTT.

The chain links TRBV4-3 to TRBJ1-5; possible D gene TRBD1, 6 bases. CDR3 size: 15 residues. Trimming shortened V by 0 bases and J by 6 bases, and 12 bases separated the two germline ends. Looked up from germline, CDR1 is LGHNA and CDR2 is YSLEER. In DNA form, the CDR3 reads TGCGCCAGCAGCCAAGAATGGGGGGGGCGTCAGCCCCAGCATTTT. Translated: CASSQEWGGRQPQHF.